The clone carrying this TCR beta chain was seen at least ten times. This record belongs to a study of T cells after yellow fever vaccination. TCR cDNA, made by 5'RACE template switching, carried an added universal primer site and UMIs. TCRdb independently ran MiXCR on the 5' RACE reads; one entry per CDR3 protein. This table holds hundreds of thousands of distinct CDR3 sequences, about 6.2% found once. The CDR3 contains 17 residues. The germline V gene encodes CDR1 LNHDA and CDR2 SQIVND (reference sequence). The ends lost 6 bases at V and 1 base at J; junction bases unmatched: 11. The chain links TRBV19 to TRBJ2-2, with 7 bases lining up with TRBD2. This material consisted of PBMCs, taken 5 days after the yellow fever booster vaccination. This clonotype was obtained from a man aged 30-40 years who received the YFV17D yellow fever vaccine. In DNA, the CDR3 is TGTGCCAGTAGCTCGTTCAGCGGGGTTAAGAACACCGGGGAGCTGTTTTTT. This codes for CASSSFSGVKNTGELFF.